This T cell receptor (beta chain) was captured by sequencing in a study of a mutant IDH1 vaccine in newly diagnosed glioma (dated by TCRdb to the early 2020s). For the study in its entirety: Eight vaccinations were administered to patients in weeks 1, 3, 5, 7, 11, 15, 19 and 23, corresponding to visits V03 through V10. Vaccination was initiated 4-6 weeks after radiotherapy alone, or concurrently with temozolomide cycles in the chemotherapy-containing groups. Of the roughly 30 treated patients, approximately 62% were male and around 40% were female, and the mean age was about 40 years. Prior to enrollment, patients had been given standard therapy consisting of radiotherapy alone, temozolomide alone, or radiochemotherapy with temozolomide, with the combination given to most patients. Six visits were used for peripheral blood collection: V03 (baseline), V05, V07, V10, V12 and V13. For exploratory analyses, longitudinal TCRB deep sequencing was carried out in about two dozen treated patients wherever samples were available.

The CDR3, from cysteine to phenylalanine, totals 15 residues. The DNA shown is the 45-base CDR3, in frame from base 1. The germline V gene encodes CDR1 SEHNR and CDR2 FQNEAQ (reference sequence). V loses 8 bases at its end and J loses 5 bases; junction bases beyond the gene matches: 13. A remark on this clone: The antigen it recognizes is unknown. Nothing much larger sits one base from this clone, and base qualities are not available.

Results and caveats for the whole study, not just this receptor: Selection of PBMC samples for TCRB deep sequencing was based on availability. No apparent relationship was observed between pseudoprogression and alterations in the top peripheral T cell clonotypes detected by TCRB sequencing. Immune responses induced by the vaccine were seen in around 93% of patients across multiple MHC alleles. According to the authors, sample limitations meant that analyses of patient blood samples could not be reproduced.

In the paper's terms, the time point label means: week 5, during vaccination. Every vaccine dose consisted of 300 ug of a 20-mer mutant IDH1 peptide in Montanide, administered subcutaneously together with topical imiquimod. All donors had newly diagnosed IDH1-mutant astrocytomas of WHO grade 3 or 4 that showed loss of nuclear ATRX. The samples were drawn from NOA16, a multicentre, single-arm, open-label phase I trial in Germany that tested a mutant IDH1 peptide vaccine in humans for the first time. Genomic DNA for TCRB sequencing was extracted from EDTA blood using the DNeasy Blood and Tissue Kit. Library creation used the immunoSEQ multiplex PCR assay. Following the manufacturer's protocol, the hsTCRB Kit was used to amplify rearranged TCR beta chain sequences. An Illumina MiSeq was used to sequence the TCRB libraries. The original pipeline was this. Demultiplexing, trimming and gene mapping were performed with the kit vendor's proprietary platform. This immuneACCESS table, as held by TCRdb, lists in-frame sequences with V and J called but not all clones. Of the missing ones, under half trace to an unresolved V gene in checked studies; the others have no known cause. V and J calls and clone size follow that table, whereas D and trimming were derived from the DNA. For this sample there are 45,000 to 65,000 clones; approximately 79% appear just once. The top ten clones comprise 3% to 3.5% of the sample.

The material was PBMCs, obtained from a glioma patient whose treatment included an IDH1 peptide vaccine. The TCR originated in a woman aged 18-29 years with glioma. Some clones in this sample may be carry-over from other donors' samples. The chain is assembled from TRBV7-9 and TRBJ1-2; 8 central bases correspond to TRBD1. Here the CDR3 is given as CASGLASGTGYGYTF. The DNA is as follows: TGTGCCAGCGGCCTTGCCTCCGGGACAGGATATGGCTACACCTTC.